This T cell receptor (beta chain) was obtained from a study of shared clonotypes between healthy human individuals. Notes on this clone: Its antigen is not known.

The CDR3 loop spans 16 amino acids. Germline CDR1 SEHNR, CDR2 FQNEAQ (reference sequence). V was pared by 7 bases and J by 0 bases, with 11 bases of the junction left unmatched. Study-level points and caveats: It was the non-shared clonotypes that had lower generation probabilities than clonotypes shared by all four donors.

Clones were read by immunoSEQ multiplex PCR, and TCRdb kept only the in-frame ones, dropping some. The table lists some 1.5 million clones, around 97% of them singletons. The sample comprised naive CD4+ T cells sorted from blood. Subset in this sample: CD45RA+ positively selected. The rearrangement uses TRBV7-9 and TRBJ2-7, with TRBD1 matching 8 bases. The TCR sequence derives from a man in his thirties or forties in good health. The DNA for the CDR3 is TGTGCCAGCACCCTGATAGGACAGGGACGCTCCTACGAGCAGTACTTC. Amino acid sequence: CASTLIGQGRSYEQYF.